Listed here are 32 T cell receptor beta chains from one sample, sequenced in a study of graft-versus-host responses after intestinal transplantation. The assay was immunoSEQ multiplex PCR, and TCRdb's table has in-frame clones only and misses some. The sample comprises some 19,000 clones, about a third of which are singletons, and roughly 2% rests with the top ten. The material was alloreactive CD4+ T cells from a mixed lymphocyte reaction culture, obtained before transplantation. Subset: CFSE-low proliferating T cells sorted from roughly six-day pre-transplant mixed lymphocyte reaction (GvH or HvG direction). The source of these receptors is a human patient who was an organ donor for intestinal transplantation.

V and J are TRBV9 and TRBJ2-5, with 15 bases matching TRBD2. Losses at the gene ends were 4 bases for V and 5 bases for J; bases not matched to a gene: 6. CDR1 and CDR2 (germline): SGDLS, YYNGEE. The length of the CDR3 is 16 residues. The CDR3 reads CASSPRTSGRVETQYF. The DNA for the CDR3 is TGTGCCAGCAGCCCTCGGACTAGCGGGAGGGTGGAGACCCAGTACTTC.

DNA of the CDR3: TGTGCCAGCTCACCCCAGGTAACAGATACGCAGTATTTT. Translation: CASSPQVTDTQYF. The V gene is TRBV18, the J gene TRBJ2-3, with D unclear. The CDR3 is made up of 13 amino acids. CDR1 and CDR2 (germline): KGHSH, LQKENI. Trimming left V 3 bases short and J 3 bases short, with 7 bases between.

The V call is TRBV6-5, the J call TRBJ2-1, with D perhaps TRBD1 (5 bases). The germline CDR1 and CDR2 sequences are MNHEY and SVGAGI. The CDR3 contains 13 residues. V lost 5 bases to trimming and J lost 4 bases, with 9 bases between them. The CDR3 loop reads CASSGRVYNEQFF. CDR3 nucleotides: TGTGCCAGCAGTGGCAGGGTTTACAATGAGCAGTTCTTC.

The chain combines TRBV7-2 with TRBJ2-3; 9 bases align to TRBD2. Germline V gene data show CDR1 as SGHTA and CDR2 as FQGNSA. V lost 3 bases to trimming and J lost 0 bases; unmatched junction nucleotides: 1. The CDR3 covers 15 residues. The CDR3: CASSFTSGSTDTQYF. The CDR3 coding sequence is TGTGCCAGCAGCTTTACTAGCGGGAGCACAGATACGCAGTATTTT.

Only a few counts were recorded for this clone. The gene calls are TRBV10-2 and TRBJ2-7, with 12 positions matching TRBD1. Losses at the gene ends were 4 bases for V and 7 bases for J; bases not matched to a gene: 20. Per the germline V gene, CDR1 is WSHSY and CDR2 is SAAADI. The CDR3 contains 19 residues. CDR3: CASSVRDRGPPGVALEQYF. CDR3 bases: TGCGCCAGCAGTGTGAGGGACAGGGGGCCCCCGGGGGTCGCCCTAGAGCAGTACTTC.

The V call is TRBV29-1, the J call TRBJ2-1, with a weak D call TRBD2 (7 bases). Trimming cost V 2 bases and J 10 bases, with 21 bases left between them. Germline CDR1 SQVTM, CDR2 ANQGSEA. The CDR3 is 15 amino acids. In nucleotides, the CDR3 is TGCAGCGTTGAATCTGGGGGGGGCTGGACGCAGGAGCAGTTCTTC. The encoded protein is CSVESGGGWTQEQFF.

This clone was seen a handful of times. The chain is built from TRBV5-1 and TRBJ2-3, with unresolved D. Deletions cut 0 bases from V and 2 bases from J, with 7 bases between. Germline CDR1 reads SGHRS; CDR2 reads YFSETQ. CDR3 size: 14 residues. The CDR3 coding sequence is TGCGCCAGCAGCTTGGTCGCCTACACAGATACGCAGTATTTT. Protein: CASSLVAYTDTQYF.

This chain joins TRBV7-2 and TRBJ1-2; D is perhaps TRBD1 (6 bases). Germline V gives CDR1 SGHTA, CDR2 FQGNSA. The ends were cut back, 6 bases at V and 4 bases at J, with 15 bases in the middle. This CDR3 spans 14 amino acids. The chain's CDR3 is CASSPMTGSYGYTF. CDR3 sequence (DNA): TGTGCCAGCAGTCCTATGACAGGAAGCTATGGCTACACCTTC.

CDR3 residues: CASRLQGRMNTEAFF. CDR3 DNA sequence: TGTGCCAGTAGACTGCAGGGGCGAATGAACACTGAAGCTTTCTTT. The J gene is TRBJ1-1, the V gene TRBV19, with D perhaps TRBD1 (6 bases). The CDR3 runs to 15 residues. V lost 6 bases, J lost 0 bases, and 14 bases lay in between. CDR1 is LNHDA, CDR2 SQIVND, per germline (reference sequence).

V is TRBV11-2 and J is TRBJ2-1; no definite D call. Trimming took off 1 base at V and 14 bases at J, with 9 bases between the two ends. The CDR3 consists of 11 residues. Germline assignment: CDR1 SGHAT and CDR2 FQNNGV. In DNA form, the CDR3 reads TGTGCCAGCAGCTTAGTCCACCAAAAGTTCTTC. It codes for CASSLVHQKFF.

The chain joins TRBV20-1 to TRBJ1-2; D is uncertain. The CDR3 consists of 10 residues. CDR1 is DFQATT and CDR2 is SNEGSKA in the germline V gene (reference sequence). The V gene lost 3 bases and the J gene lost 2 bases, with 1 base spanning the gap. The CDR3 DNA sequence: TGCAGTGCTAGCAACTATGGCTACACCTTC. This sequence encodes CSASNYGYTF.

V is TRBV5-4 and J is TRBJ1-1; D remains unclear. V was clipped by 0 bases and J by 0 bases, with 3 bases between them. Germline lookup yields CDR1 SGHNT and CDR2 YYREEE (reference sequence). This CDR3 contains 13 residues. Written as DNA, the CDR3 is TGTGCCAGCAGCTTGGAGGTGAACACTGAAGCTTTCTTT. Protein: CASSLEVNTEAFF.

The chain combines TRBV19 with TRBJ2-7; tentative D call: TRBD2 (5 bases). Germline values: CDR1 LNHDA, CDR2 SQIVND (reference sequence). Between the trimmed V and J ends, which lost 3 bases and 3 bases, there was a span of 15 bases. CDR3 length: 15 residues. In nucleotides, the CDR3 is TGTGCCAGTAGTATCCGACTAACCATTTACTACGAGCAGTACTTC. Translating gives CASSIRLTIYYEQYF.

There are a few counts of this clone. The chain uses TRBV6-6 and TRBJ1-1; no clear D. Trimming took off 7 bases at V and 5 bases at J, with 20 bases between the two ends. This CDR3 has 15 residues. Germline loops: CDR1 MNHNY, CDR2 SVGAGI (reference sequence). CDR3: CASMLRHSVWTEAFF. CDR3 in DNA: TGTGCCAGCATGCTTAGGCATTCGGTCTGGACTGAAGCTTTCTTT.

Worth noting for this clone: Other DNA sequences in this sample translate to the same CDR3. The chain joins TRBV7-3 to TRBJ2-1; 7 nucleotides align to TRBD1. Germline trimming cut 5 bases from V and 5 bases from J; bases unmatched to any gene: 3. The CDR3 sequence is 13 residues long. Germline V lookup: CDR1 SGHTA, CDR2 FQGTGA. The DNA of the CDR3 is TGTGCCAGCAGCCTCGACAGGGACAATGAGCAGTTCTTC. It yields the protein CASSLDRDNEQFF.

This clone is termed medium-sized. The rearrangement joins TRBV6-1 to TRBJ2-7, with 9 bases aligning to TRBD2. V shed 6 bases and J 2 bases; nucleotides not matched to a gene: 8. The CDR3 contains 15 residues. CDR1 is MNHNS and CDR2 is SASEGT in the germline V gene. The DNA for the CDR3 is TGTGCCAGCAGGGATCCGATAGCGGGGGCCTACGAGCAGTACTTC. Its translation is CASRDPIAGAYEQYF.

The genes are TRBV30 and TRBJ1-1; unclear D gene. The CDR3 is 13 amino acids. The V gene's germline CDR1 is GTSNPN and CDR2 SVGIG (reference sequence). The germline V and J ends were trimmed by 0 bases and 3 bases, with 8 bases remaining between them. This CDR3 is CAWSVLADTEAFF. Here the CDR3 DNA reads TGTGCCTGGAGTGTACTAGCAGACACTGAAGCTTTCTTT.

The chain carries TRBV2 and TRBJ1-2; 7 bases align to TRBD1. This CDR3 comprises 15 residues. Germline V lookup: CDR1 SNHLY, CDR2 FYNNEI. The J segment lost 6 bases and the V segment lost 1 base, leaving 8 bases of the junction unmatched. Here the CDR3 DNA reads TGTGCCAGCAGTGAAGTTCTGCAGGGGGTGAATGGCTACACCTTC. It encodes CASSEVLQGVNGYTF.

V is TRBV28 and J is TRBJ2-1; TRBD2 aligns across 12 bases. The V gene end was trimmed by 5 bases and the J gene end by 15 bases; junction bases not matched to a gene: 5. Germline V CDR1 and CDR2: MDHEN, SYDVKM. This CDR3 spans 12 amino acids. The CDR3 loop is CASSQTSGRWFF. The CDR3 DNA follows: TGTGCCAGCAGTCAGACTAGCGGGAGATGGTTCTTC.

This clone is labeled as medium-sized. This rearrangement joins TRBV28 to TRBJ1-2, with a tentative D call TRBD1 (5 bases). The ends were cut back, 6 bases at V and 6 bases at J, with 14 bases in the middle. The CDR3 is 13 residues long. Germline V gene data show CDR1 as MDHEN and CDR2 as SYDVKM. The CDR3 DNA reads TGTGCCAGCAGGCACGGGGGGAAGAATGGCTACACCTTC. Its translation is CASRHGGKNGYTF.

This clone was recorded once. V and J are TRBV4-1 and TRBJ1-4; D is uncertain. This CDR3 region has 15 residues. Trimming shortened V by 6 bases and J by 6 bases, and 17 bases separated the two germline ends. CDR1 and CDR2 (germline): MGHRA, YSYEKL. The CDR3 spells CASSPEAGRDEKLFF. The CDR3 nucleotides read TGCGCCAGCAGTCCCGAGGCAGGAAGGGATGAAAAACTGTTTTTT.

V and J are TRBV9 and TRBJ2-2; 11 nucleotides agree with TRBD2. The CDR3 is 15 residues long. The J segment lost 3 bases and the V segment lost 3 bases, leaving 1 base of the junction unmatched. Germline lookup yields CDR1 SGDLS and CDR2 YYNGEE. The CDR3 is CASSGLAGYTGELFF. The CDR3 DNA is TGTGCCAGCAGCGGACTAGCGGGGTACACCGGGGAGCTGTTTTTT.

This chain uses TRBV13 with TRBJ2-5; 7 positions match TRBD2. This CDR3 is built from 14 residues. Germline V gene lookup returns CDR1 PRHDT and CDR2 FYEKMQ (reference sequence). Losses at the gene ends were 3 bases for V and 5 bases for J; bases not matched to a gene: 6. CDR3 loop: CASSFRLARETQYF. The CDR3 bases are TGTGCCAGCAGCTTTAGACTAGCTCGGGAGACCCAGTACTTC.

The V gene is TRBV4-3, the J gene TRBJ2-3, with 7 bases lining up with TRBD1. The ends lost 2 bases at V and 4 bases at J; junction bases unmatched: 0. This CDR3 has 13 amino acids. In germline, CDR1 is LGHNA, CDR2 YSLEER. CDR3 DNA sequence: TGCGCCAGCAGCCAACAGGGGGCAGATACGCAGTATTTT. This gives the protein CASSQQGADTQYF.

This sequence joins TRBV5-1 and TRBJ2-7; a weak D match, TRBD1 (5 bases). V lost 2 bases to trimming and J lost 2 bases, with 8 bases between them. The CDR3 sequence is 13 residues long. Looked up from germline, CDR1 is SGHRS and CDR2 is YFSETQ. The CDR3 DNA reads as TGCGCCAGCAGCTTCGCGGACACCTACGAGCAGTACTTC. This sequence encodes CASSFADTYEQYF.

The rearrangement joins TRBV7-6 to TRBJ2-5; 10 bases map to TRBD2. The V segment lost 3 bases and the J segment 5 bases; nucleotides outside the gene matches: 3. This CDR3 is 14 amino acids long. Per the germline V gene, CDR1 is SGHVS and CDR2 is FNYEAQ. The CDR3 nucleotides are TGTGCCAGCAGCTTCGCGGGACTAGCGGAGACCCAGTACTTC. This gives the protein CASSFAGLAETQYF.

The rearrangement joins TRBV14 to TRBJ1-2, with D maybe TRBD1 (5 bases). Trimming stripped 4 bases from V and 4 bases from J, with 10 bases between. From germline, CDR1 is SGHDN and CDR2 FVKESK. The CDR3 consists of 13 residues. This chain's CDR3 is CASSPWDVYGYTF. CDR3 coding DNA: TGTGCCAGCAGCCCCTGGGACGTCTATGGCTACACCTTC.

The chain uses TRBV7-9 and TRBJ1-2, with 9 positions matching TRBD1. CDR3 length: 15 residues. CDR1 and CDR2 from the germline V gene are SEHNR and FQNEAQ (reference sequence). After removal of 5 bases from V and 5 bases from J, the junction contained 9 bases not matched to a gene. The CDR3 protein is CASSLWDRVEYGYTF. CDR3 sequence (DNA): TGTGCCAGCAGCCTTTGGGACAGGGTGGAATATGGCTACACCTTC.

J is TRBJ2-7 and V is TRBV5-1; 8 bases are shared with TRBD1. This CDR3 region has 13 residues. The germline V gene encodes CDR1 SGHRS and CDR2 YFSETQ. V lost 5 bases to trimming and J lost 3 bases; unmatched junction nucleotides: 4. The CDR3 nucleotides are TGCGCCAGCAGGATTGGACAGGGCTACGAGCAGTACTTC. It specifies CASRIGQGYEQYF.

This clone was counted only a few times. This rearrangement joins TRBV18 to TRBJ2-7; possible D gene TRBD2, 5 bases. The V gene's germline CDR1 is KGHSH and CDR2 LQKENI. The CDR3 sequence is 14 residues long. V lost 0 bases and J lost 2, with 8 bases in between. CDR3 protein: CASSPPTRAYEQYF. In DNA, the CDR3 is TGTGCCAGCTCACCACCAACTAGGGCCTACGAGCAGTACTTC.

This clone was detected only once. The rearrangement links TRBV7-9 to TRBJ2-3; TRBD2 might be the D (6 bases). This CDR3 comprises 15 residues. The ends were cut back, 3 bases at V and 1 base at J, with 11 bases in the middle. CDR1 and CDR2 from the germline V gene are SEHNR and FQNEAQ (reference sequence). The CDR3 DNA is TGTGCCAGCAGCTTGCCCGAGCGGGGCACAGATACGCAGTATTTT. Translated: CASSLPERGTDTQYF.

The rearrangement links TRBV5-1 to TRBJ2-7; 9 bases line up with TRBD1. The CDR3 has 15 amino acids. Trimming at V came to 0 bases and at J to 0 bases, leaving 1 base not matched to a gene. Germline V gene data show CDR1 as SGHRS and CDR2 as YFSETQ. In DNA form, the CDR3 reads TGCGCCAGCAGCTTGGGGACAGGGGCCTCCTACGAGCAGTACTTC. Translating it yields CASSLGTGASYEQYF.